The T cell receptor beta chain described here comes from a study of T cell clonotyping in hematopoietic cell transplantation. Study-level information: Recipients' pretransplant samples followed cytoreduction.

This clone appeared once. Its target is not known. With 3 bases clipped from V and 6 bases from J, the junction kept 6 bases outside the gene matches. Germline V gene sequence: CDR1 SQVTM, CDR2 ANQGSEA. There are 13 residues in the CDR3. Study conclusions and caveats: Without cell sorting, CD4 versus CD8 contributions remain unresolved.

Time point: recipient sample about 28 days before transplant, after cytoreduction. Assay used: immunoSEQ multiplex PCR; TCRdb lists only in-frame clones, some missing. This sample has approximately 9,000 clones, with about 88% found just once. This receptor was taken from a woman aged 60-75 years with acute myeloid leukemia. Some clones in this sample may be carry-over from other donors' samples. The sequencing here drew on peripheral blood mononuclear cells, taken before stem cell transplant. This chain uses TRBV29-1 with TRBJ1-2; the match to TRBD1 covers 8 bases. CDR3 amino acids: CSVDLDRADGYTF. The CDR3 DNA reads as TGCAGCGTTGACTTGGACAGGGCAGATGGCTACACCTTC.